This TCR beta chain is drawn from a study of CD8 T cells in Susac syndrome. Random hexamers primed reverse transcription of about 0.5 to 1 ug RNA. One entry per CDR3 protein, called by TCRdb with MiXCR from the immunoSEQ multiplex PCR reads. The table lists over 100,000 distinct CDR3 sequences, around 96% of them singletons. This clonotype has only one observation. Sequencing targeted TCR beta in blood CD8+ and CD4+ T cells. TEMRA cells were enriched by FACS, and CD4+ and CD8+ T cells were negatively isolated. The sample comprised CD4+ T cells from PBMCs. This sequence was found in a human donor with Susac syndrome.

Here the CDR3 reads CSAIGLRLHIQYF. CDR3 DNA: TGCAGTGCGATAGGACTCCGCTTGCACATTCAGTACTTC. V gene TRBV20-1 combines with J gene TRBJ2-4; possibly TRBD2 for D (5 bases). Trimming removed 6 bases at V and 8 bases at J, with 17 bases between. Per germline, CDR1 DFQATT and CDR2 SNEGSKA (reference sequence). There are 13 residues in the CDR3.